This TCR beta chain was obtained from a study of shared clonotypes between healthy human individuals. This CDR3 region has 16 residues. CD45RO-negative, CCR7-positively selected cells formed the naive CD8 fraction, excluding terminally differentiated effector memory CD45RA+ cells. Assay: immunoSEQ multiplex PCR; the TCRdb copy retains only in-frame clones and omits some. The sample has millions of clones; around 96% are singletons. This clonotype was sampled from a man younger than 35 in good health. Sequenced material: naive CD8+ T cells sorted from blood. V gene TRBV21-1 combines with J gene TRBJ1-2; the table's D call, TRBD1, has no DNA check behind it. TRBV21-1 represents a pseudogene. The CDR3 protein is CASSKRTRTGLKGYTF. The CDR3 DNA reads TGTGCCAGCAGCAAACGAACCCGGACAGGGCTTAAAGGCTACACCTTC.